The present T cell receptor (beta chain) was sequenced within a study of cytomegalovirus exposure and HLA in healthy donors. Study-wide points: According to reports, the classifier identified cytomegalovirus status with high specificity and sensitivity. Cytomegalovirus association was listed for under 200 TCR beta chains.

The donors formed part of the approximately 120-subject validation cohort, distinct from the approximately 670-subject first cohort. With regard to this clone: Antigen: not known.

TCRdb's copy holds only in-frame clones and misses some; the assay was immunoSEQ multiplex PCR. The repertoire holds over 150,000 clones, with roughly nine tenths as singletons. CDR3 size: 15 residues. Germline loops: CDR1 LNHDA, CDR2 SQIVND (reference sequence). The V and J ends lost 6 bases and 5 bases respectively, with 20 bases between them. The chain joins TRBV19 to TRBJ2-7, with D perhaps TRBD2 (5 bases). The sample was PBMCs. This receptor was taken from a young woman in good health and CMV-seropositive. In nucleotides, the CDR3 is TGTGCCAGTAGCCCAAAGGGCAAGCTTAGCGACGAGCAGTACTTC. Amino acids: CASSPKGKLSDEQYF.